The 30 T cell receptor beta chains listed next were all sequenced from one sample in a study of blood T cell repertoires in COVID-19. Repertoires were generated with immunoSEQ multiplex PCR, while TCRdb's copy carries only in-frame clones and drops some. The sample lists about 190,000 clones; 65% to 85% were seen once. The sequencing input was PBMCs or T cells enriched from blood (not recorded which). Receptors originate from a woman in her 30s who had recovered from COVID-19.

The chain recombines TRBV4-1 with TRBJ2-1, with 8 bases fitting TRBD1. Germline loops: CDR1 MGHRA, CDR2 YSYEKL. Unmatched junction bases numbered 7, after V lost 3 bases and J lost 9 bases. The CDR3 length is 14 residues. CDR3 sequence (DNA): TGCGCCAGCAGCCAGGCTGGACAGGGCGCTGAGCAGTTCTTC. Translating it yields CASSQAGQGAEQFF.

The CDR3, as DNA: TGCGCCAGCAGCCGTACTAGCGGGAGTCCCAATGAGCAGTTCTTC. It yields the protein CASSRTSGSPNEQFF. The rearrangement links TRBV5-1 to TRBJ2-1; 11 bases align to TRBD2. The V and J ends lost 4 bases and 6 bases, in that order; junction bases with no gene match: 6. This CDR3 contains 15 residues. The germline CDR1 and CDR2 sequences are SGHRS and YFSETQ.

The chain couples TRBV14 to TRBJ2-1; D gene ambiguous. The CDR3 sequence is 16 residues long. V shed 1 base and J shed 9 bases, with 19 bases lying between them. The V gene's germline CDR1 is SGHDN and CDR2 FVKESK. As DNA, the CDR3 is TGTGCCAGCAGCCAAGTGCAAGACCCCCGGAGAGGTGAGCAGTTCTTC. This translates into CASSQVQDPRRGEQFF.

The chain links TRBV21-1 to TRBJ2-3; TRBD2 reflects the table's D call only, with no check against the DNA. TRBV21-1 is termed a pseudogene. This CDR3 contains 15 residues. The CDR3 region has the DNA TGTGCCAGCAGCCAACTAGCGGGAGGCACAGATACGCAGTATTTT. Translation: CASSQLAGGTDTQYF.

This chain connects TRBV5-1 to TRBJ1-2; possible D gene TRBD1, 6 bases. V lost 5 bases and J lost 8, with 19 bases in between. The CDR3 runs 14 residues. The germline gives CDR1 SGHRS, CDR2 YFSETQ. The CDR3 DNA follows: TGCGCCAGCAGTGAAGGGGCGCAGGGGAGAGGCTACACCTTC. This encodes CASSEGAQGRGYTF.

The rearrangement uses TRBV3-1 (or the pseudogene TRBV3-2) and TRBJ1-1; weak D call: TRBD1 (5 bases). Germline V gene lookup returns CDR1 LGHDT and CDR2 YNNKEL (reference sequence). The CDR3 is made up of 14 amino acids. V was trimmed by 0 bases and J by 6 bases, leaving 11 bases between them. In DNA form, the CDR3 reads TGTGCCAGCAGCCAAGAGGGGCAGAGACCTGAAGCTTTCTTT. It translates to CASSQEGQRPEAFF.

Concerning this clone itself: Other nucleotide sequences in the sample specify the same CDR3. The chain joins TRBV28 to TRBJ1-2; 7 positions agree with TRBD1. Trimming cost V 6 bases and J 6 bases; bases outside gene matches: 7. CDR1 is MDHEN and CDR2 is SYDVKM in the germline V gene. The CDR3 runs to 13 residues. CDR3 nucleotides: TGTGCCAGCAGCTCCCCCGACAGGGATGGCTACACCTTC. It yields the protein CASSSPDRDGYTF.

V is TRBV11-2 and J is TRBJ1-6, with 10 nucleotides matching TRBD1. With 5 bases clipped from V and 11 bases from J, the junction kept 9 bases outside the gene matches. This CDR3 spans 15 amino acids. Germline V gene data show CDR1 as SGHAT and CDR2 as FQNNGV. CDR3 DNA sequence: TGTGCCAGCAGCCGACAGGGACAGGGGAATCCACCCCTCCACTTT. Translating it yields CASSRQGQGNPPLHF.

CDR3 residues: CAIGPGNQPQHF. CDR3 bases: TGTGCCATCGGTCCAGGCAATCAGCCCCAGCATTTT. This chain links TRBV10-3 with TRBJ1-5; the D is unclear. The V and J ends lost 8 bases and 2 bases respectively, with 7 bases between them. The CDR3 is made up of 12 amino acids. CDR1 ENHRY and CDR2 SYGVKD come from the germline V gene.

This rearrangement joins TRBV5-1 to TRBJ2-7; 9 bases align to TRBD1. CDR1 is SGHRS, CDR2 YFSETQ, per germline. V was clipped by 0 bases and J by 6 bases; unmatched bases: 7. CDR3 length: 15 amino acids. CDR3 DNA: TGCGCCAGCAGCTTGGACCCGGGACAGGGTTCCGAGCAGTACTTC. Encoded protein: CASSLDPGQGSEQYF. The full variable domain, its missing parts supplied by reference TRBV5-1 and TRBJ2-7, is KAGVTQTPRYLIKTRGQQVTLSCSPISGHRSVSWYQQTPGQGLQFLFEYFSETQRNKGNFPGRFSGRQFSNSRSEMNVSTLELGDSALYLCASSLDPGQGSEQYFGPGTRLTVT.

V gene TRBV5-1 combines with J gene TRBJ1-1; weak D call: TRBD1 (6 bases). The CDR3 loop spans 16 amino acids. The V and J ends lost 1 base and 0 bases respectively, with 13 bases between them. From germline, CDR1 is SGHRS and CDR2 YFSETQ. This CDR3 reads CASSLISGVLNTEAFF. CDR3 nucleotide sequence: TGCGCCAGCAGCTTGATATCAGGGGTCCTGAACACTGAAGCTTTCTTT.

CDR3: CASRQGMNTEAFF. CDR3 DNA sequence: TGTGCCAGCAGGCAGGGTATGAACACTGAAGCTTTCTTT. This chain uses TRBV28 with TRBJ1-1, with D possibly being TRBD1 (5 bases). Per the germline V gene, CDR1 is MDHEN and CDR2 is SYDVKM. The length of the CDR3 is 13 residues. V lost 6 bases, J lost 0 bases, and 8 bases lay in between.

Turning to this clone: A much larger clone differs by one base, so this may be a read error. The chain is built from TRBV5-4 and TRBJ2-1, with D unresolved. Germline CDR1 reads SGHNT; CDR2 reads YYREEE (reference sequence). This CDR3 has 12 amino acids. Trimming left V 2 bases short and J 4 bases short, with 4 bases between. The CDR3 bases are TGTGCCAGCAGCTTACTATACAATGAGCAGTTCTTC. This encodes CASSLLYNEQFF.

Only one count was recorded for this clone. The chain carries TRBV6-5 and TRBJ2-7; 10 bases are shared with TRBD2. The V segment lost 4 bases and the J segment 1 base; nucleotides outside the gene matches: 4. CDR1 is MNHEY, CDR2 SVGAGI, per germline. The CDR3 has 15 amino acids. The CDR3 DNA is TGTGCCAGCAGTTCTCGGACTAGCGGATCCTACGAGCAGTACTTC. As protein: CASSSRTSGSYEQYF.

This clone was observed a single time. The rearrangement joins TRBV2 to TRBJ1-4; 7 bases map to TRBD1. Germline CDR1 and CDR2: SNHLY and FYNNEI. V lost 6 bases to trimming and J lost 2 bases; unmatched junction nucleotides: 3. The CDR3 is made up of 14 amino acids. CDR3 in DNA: TGTGCCAGCAGGGGGGACAGCACTAATGAAAAACTGTTTTTT. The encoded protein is CASRGDSTNEKLFF.

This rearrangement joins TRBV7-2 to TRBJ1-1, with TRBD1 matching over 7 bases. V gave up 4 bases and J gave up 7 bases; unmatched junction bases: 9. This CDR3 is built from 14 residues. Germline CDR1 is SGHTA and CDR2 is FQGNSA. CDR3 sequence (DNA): TGTGCCAGCAGCTACGGACAGGTTGGAAGTGAAGCTTTCTTT. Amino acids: CASSYGQVGSEAFF.

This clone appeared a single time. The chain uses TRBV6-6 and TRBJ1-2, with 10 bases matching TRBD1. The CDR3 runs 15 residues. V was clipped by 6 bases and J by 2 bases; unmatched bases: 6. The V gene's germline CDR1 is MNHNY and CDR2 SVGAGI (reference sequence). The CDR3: CASSSADRGNYGYTF. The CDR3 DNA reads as TGTGCCAGCAGCAGTGCGGACAGGGGGAACTATGGCTACACCTTC.

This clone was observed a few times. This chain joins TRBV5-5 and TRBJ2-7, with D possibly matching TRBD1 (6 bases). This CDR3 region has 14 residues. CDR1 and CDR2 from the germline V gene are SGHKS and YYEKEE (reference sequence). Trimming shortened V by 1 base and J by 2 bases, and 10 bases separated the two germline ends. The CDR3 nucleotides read TGTGCCAGCAGCTTGCGACAGGTGACCTACGAGCAGTACTTC. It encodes CASSLRQVTYEQYF.

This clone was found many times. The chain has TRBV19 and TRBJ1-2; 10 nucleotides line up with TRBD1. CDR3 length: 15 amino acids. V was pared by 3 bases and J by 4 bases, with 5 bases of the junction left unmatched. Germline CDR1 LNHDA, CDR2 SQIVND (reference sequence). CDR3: CASSIGTGVSYGYTF. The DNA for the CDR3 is TGTGCCAGTAGTATCGGGACAGGGGTGAGCTATGGCTACACCTTC. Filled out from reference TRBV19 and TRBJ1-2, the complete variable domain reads DGGITQSPKYLFRKEGQNVTLSCEQNLNHDAMYWYRQDPGQGLRLIYYSQIVNDFQKGDIAEGYSVSREKKESFPLTVTSAQKNPTAFYLCASSIGTGVSYGYTFGSGTRLTVV.

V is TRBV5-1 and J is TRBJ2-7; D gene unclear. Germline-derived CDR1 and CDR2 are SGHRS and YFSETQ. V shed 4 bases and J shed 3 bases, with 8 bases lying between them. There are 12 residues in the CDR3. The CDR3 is CASSVRGYEQYF. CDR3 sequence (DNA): TGCGCCAGCAGCGTACGAGGCTACGAGCAGTACTTC.

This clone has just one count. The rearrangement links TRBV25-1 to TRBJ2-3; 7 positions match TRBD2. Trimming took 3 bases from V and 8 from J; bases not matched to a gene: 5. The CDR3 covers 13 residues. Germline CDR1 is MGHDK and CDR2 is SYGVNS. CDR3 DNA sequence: TGTGCCAGCAGTGATAGGACGGGAGGTACGCAGTATTTT. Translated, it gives CASSDRTGGTQYF.

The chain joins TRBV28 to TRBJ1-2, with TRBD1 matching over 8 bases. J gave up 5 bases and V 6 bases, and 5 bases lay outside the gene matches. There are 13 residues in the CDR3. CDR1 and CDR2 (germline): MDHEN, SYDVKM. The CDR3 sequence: CASRAGTGYGYTF. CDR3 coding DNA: TGTGCCAGCAGAGCCGGGACAGGTTATGGCTACACCTTC.

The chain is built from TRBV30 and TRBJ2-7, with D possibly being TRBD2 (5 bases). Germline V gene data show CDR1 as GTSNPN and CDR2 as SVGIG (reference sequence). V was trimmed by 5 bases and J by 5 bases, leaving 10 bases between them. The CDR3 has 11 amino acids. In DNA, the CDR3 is TGTGCCTGGGGTCAGAGGGACGAGCAGTACTTC. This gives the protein CAWGQRDEQYF.

The CDR3 is CASSGYGTDATSGNTIYF. The CDR3 nucleotides are TGTGCCAGCAGTGGATATGGGACAGACGCCACCTCTGGAAACACCATATATTTT. The chain couples TRBV2 to TRBJ1-3, with 7 bases matching TRBD1. With V trimmed by 4 bases and J by 0 bases, 12 bases remained unmatched. The CDR3 covers 18 residues. Germline V CDR1 and CDR2: SNHLY, FYNNEI.

CDR3 in amino acids: CASRPLGAGAGELFF. The CDR3 region has the DNA TGTGCCAGCAGACCCCTCGGGGCGGGGGCCGGGGAGCTGTTTTTT. The J gene is TRBJ2-2, the V gene TRBV3-1 (or the pseudogene TRBV3-2); 7 bases line up with TRBD2. Trimming removed 6 bases from V and 6 bases from J; junction bases left unmatched: 10. CDR1 is LGHDT, CDR2 YNNKEL, per germline (reference sequence). The CDR3 length is 15 residues.

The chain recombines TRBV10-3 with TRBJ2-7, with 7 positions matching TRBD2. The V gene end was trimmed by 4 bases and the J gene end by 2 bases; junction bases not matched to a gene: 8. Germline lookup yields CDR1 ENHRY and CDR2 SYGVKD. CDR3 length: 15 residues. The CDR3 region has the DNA TGTGCCATCAGTGGTGGGGGGGGGTCACCCTACGAGCAGTACGTC. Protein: CAISGGGGSPYEQYV.

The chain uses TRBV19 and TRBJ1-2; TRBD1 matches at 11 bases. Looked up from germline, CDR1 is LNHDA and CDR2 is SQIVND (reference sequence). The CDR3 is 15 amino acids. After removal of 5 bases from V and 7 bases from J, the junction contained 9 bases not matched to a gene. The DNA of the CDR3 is TGTGCCAGTAGTGAAGGACAGGGGGCGTTTGGTGGCTACACCTTC. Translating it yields CASSEGQGAFGGYTF. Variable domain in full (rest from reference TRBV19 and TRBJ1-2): DGGITQSPKYLFRKEGQNVTLSCEQNLNHDAMYWYRQDPGQGLRLIYYSQIVNDFQKGDIAEGYSVSREKKESFPLTVTSAQKNPTAFYLCASSEGQGAFGGYTFGSGTRLTVV.

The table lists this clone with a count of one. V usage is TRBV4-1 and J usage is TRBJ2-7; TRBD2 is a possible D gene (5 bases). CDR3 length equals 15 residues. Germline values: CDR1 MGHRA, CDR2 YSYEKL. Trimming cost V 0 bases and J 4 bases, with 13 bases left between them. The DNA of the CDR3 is TGCGCCAGCAGCCAAGAGGCCCCAACTAGTTACGAGCAGTACTTC. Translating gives CASSQEAPTSYEQYF.

The CDR3, as DNA: TGTGCCAGCAGTCATGGACTGTCATACGAGCAGTACGTC. It specifies CASSHGLSYEQYV. This sequence joins TRBV27 and TRBJ2-7; weak D call: TRBD2 (5 bases). Trimming shortened V by 5 bases and J by 4 bases, and 12 bases separated the two germline ends. This CDR3 has 13 residues. The V gene's germline CDR1 is MNHEY and CDR2 SMNVEV (reference sequence).

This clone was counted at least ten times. Here the CDR3 reads CAWSVPPRLARTYEQYF. The DNA for the CDR3 is TGTGCCTGGAGTGTACCTCCTCGACTAGCCCGAACCTACGAGCAGTACTTC. J is TRBJ2-7 and V is TRBV30; 7 nucleotides agree with TRBD2. The ends lost 0 bases at V and 2 bases at J; junction bases unmatched: 13. Germline-derived CDR1 and CDR2 are GTSNPN and SVGIG (reference sequence). The CDR3 has 17 amino acids. Looking up the rest from reference TRBV30 and TRBJ2-7 gives the full variable domain: SQTIHQWPATLVQPVGSPLSLECTVEGTSNPNLYWYRQAAGRGLQLLFYSVGIGQISSEVPQNLSASRPQDRQFILSSKKLLLSDSGFYLCAWSVPPRLARTYEQYFGPGTRLTVT.